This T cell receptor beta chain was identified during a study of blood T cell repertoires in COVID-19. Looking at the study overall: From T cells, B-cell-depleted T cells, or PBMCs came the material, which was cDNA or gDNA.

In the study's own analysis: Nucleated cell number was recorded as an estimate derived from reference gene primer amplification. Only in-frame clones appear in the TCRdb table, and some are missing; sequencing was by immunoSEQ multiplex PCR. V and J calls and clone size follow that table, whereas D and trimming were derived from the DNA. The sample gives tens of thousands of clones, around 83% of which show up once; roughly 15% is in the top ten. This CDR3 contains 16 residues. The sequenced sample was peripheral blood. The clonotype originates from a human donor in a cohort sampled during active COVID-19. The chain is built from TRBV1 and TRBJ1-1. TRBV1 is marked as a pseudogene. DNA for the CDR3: TGCACCAGCAGCCCCCGACGTCCTGGCGGGAACACTGAAGCTTTCTTT. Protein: CTSSPRRPGGNTEAFF.